The present T cell receptor (beta chain) was sequenced within a study of regulatory dendritic cells for organ transplantation. Losses at the gene ends were 3 bases for V and 1 base for J; bases not matched to a gene: 5. The germline V gene has CDR1 MGHRA and CDR2 YSYEKL. The CDR3 is 17 residues long. Assay: immunoSEQ multiplex PCR; the TCRdb copy retains only in-frame clones and omits some. The sample includes fewer than 40,000 clones, 90% to 95% seen only once; the top ten take approximately 0.12%. The specimen was naive CD8+ T cells from blood. As to subset: CD45RA+ naive T cells. This clonotype originated in a human donor in good health. The chain has TRBV4-1 and TRBJ2-1; 11 bases agree with TRBD2. The CDR3 is CASSQQVAGGSYNEQFF. As DNA, the CDR3 is TGCGCCAGCAGCCAGCAGGTAGCGGGGGGGTCCTACAATGAGCAGTTCTTC.